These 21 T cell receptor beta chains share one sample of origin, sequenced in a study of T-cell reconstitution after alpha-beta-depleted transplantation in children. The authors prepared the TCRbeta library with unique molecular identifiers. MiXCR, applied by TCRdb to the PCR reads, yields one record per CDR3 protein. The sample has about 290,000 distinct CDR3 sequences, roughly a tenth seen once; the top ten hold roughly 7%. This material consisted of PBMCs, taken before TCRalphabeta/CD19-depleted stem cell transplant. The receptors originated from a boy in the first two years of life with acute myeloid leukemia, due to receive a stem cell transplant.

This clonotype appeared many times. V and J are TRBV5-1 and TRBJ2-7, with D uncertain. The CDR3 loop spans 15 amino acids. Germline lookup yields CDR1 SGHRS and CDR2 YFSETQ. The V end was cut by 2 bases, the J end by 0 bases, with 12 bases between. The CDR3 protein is CASSLIQTGSYEQYF. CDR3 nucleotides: TGCGCCAGCAGCTTAATTCAGACCGGCTCCTACGAGCAGTACTTC.

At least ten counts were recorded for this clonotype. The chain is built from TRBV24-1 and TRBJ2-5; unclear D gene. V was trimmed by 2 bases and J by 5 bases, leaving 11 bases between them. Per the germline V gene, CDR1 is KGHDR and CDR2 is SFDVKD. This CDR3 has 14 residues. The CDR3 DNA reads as TGTGCCACCAGTGATTGGGCGGTTGGGGAGACCCAGTACTTC. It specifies CATSDWAVGETQYF.

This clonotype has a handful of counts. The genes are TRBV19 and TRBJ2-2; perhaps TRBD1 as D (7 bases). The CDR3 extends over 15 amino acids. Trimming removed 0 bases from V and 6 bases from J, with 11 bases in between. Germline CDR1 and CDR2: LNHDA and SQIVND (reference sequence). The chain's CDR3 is CASSIDRGVSGELFF. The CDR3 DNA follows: TGTGCCAGTAGTATAGACAGGGGGGTTTCCGGGGAGCTGTTTTTT.

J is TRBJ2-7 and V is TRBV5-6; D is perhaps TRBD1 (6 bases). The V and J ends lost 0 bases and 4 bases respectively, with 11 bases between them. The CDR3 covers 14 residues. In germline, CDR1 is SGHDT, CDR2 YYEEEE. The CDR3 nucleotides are TGTGCCAGCAGCTTGGTTTCAGGGGTGTACGAGCAGTACTTC. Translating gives CASSLVSGVYEQYF.

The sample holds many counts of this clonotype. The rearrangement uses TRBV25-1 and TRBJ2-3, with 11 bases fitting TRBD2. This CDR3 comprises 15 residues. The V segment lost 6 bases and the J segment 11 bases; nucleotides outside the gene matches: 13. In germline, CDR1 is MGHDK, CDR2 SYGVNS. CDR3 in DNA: TGTGCCAGCAGCGATCCGGGACTAGCGGCAGAAGGGCAGTATTTT. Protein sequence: CASSDPGLAAEGQYF.

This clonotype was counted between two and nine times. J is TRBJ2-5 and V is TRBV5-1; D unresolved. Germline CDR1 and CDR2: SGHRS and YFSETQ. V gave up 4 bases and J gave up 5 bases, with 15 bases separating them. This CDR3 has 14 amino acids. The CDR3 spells CASSPRTLGETQYF. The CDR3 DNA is TGCGCCAGCAGCCCCCGGACGCTCGGGGAGACCCAGTACTTC.

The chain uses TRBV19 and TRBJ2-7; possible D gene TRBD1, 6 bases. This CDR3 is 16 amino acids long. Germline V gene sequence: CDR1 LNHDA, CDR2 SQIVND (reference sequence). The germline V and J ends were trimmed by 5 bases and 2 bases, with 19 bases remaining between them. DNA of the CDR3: TGTGCCAGTAGTGCCCTCAGGGGCCCTCGCCCCTACGAGCAGTACTTC. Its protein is CASSALRGPRPYEQYF.

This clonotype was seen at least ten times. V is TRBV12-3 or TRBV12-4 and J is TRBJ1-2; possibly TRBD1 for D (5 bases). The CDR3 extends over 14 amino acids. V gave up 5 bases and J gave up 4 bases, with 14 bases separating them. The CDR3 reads CASSLSGTGYGYTF. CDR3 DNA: TGTGCCAGCAGTCTTTCAGGGACTGGCTATGGCTACACCTTC.

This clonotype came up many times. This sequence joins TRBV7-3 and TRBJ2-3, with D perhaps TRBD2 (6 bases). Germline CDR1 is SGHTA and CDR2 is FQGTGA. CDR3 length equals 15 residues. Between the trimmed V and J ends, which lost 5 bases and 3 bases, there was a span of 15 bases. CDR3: CASSRRDSVTDTQYF. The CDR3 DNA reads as TGTGCCAGCAGCAGACGGGACTCAGTAACAGATACGCAGTATTTT.

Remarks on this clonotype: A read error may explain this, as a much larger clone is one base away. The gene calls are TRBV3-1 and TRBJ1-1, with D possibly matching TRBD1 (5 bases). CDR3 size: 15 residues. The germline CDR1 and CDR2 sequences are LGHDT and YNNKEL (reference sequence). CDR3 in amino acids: CASSQVARAGSEDFF. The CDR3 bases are TGTGCCAGCAGCCAAGTGGCCAGGGCGGGCTCTGAAGATTTCTTT.

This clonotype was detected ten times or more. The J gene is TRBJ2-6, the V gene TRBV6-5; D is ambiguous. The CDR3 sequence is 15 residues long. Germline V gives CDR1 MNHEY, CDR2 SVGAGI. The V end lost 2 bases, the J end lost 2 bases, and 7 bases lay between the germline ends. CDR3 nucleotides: TGTGCCAGCAGTTACAAAGGAGCTGGGGCCAACGTCCTGACTTTC. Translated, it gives CASSYKGAGANVLTF.

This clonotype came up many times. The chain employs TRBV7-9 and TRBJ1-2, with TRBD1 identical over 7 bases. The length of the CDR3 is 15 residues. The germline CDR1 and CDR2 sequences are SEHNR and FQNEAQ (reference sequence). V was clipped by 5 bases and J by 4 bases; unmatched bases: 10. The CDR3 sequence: CASSAQTGRGYGYTF. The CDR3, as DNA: TGTGCCAGCAGCGCCCAGACAGGGAGGGGCTATGGCTACACCTTC. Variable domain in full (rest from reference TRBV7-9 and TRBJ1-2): DTGVSQNPRHKITKRGQNVTFRCDPISEHNRLYWYRQTLGQGPEFLTYFQNEAQLEKSRLLSDRFSAERPKGSFSTLEIQRTEQGDSAMYLCASSAQTGRGYGYTFGSGTRLTVV.

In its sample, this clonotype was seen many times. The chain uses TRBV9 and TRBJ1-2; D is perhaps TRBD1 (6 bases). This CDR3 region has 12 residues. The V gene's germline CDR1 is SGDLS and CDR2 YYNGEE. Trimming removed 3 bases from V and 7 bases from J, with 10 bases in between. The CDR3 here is CASSAQGGGYTF. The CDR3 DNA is TGTGCCAGCAGCGCACAGGGTGGTGGCTACACCTTC.

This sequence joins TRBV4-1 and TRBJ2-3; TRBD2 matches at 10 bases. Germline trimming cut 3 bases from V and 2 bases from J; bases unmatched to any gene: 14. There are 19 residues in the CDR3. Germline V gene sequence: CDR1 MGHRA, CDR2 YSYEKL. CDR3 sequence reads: CASSQTPLGLAGDTDTQYF. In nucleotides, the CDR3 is TGCGCCAGCAGCCAGACCCCGTTAGGGCTAGCGGGGGACACAGATACGCAGTATTTT.

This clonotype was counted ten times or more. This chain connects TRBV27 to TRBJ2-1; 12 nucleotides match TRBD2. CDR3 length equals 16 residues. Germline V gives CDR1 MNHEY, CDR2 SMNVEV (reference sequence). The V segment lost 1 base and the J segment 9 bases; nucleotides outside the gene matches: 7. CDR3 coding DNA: TGTGCCAGCAGTTTATTTTGGACTAGCGGGAACTTTGAGCAGTTCTTC. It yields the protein CASSLFWTSGNFEQFF.

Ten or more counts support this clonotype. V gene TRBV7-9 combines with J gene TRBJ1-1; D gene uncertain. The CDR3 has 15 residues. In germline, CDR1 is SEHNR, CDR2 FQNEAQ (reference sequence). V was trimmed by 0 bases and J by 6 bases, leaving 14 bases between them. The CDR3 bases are TGTGCCAGCAGCTTAGCGATGGGAGCGAAGCCTGAAGCTTTCTTT. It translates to CASSLAMGAKPEAFF. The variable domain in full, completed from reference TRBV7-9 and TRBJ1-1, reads DTGVSQNPRHKITKRGQNVTFRCDPISEHNRLYWYRQTLGQGPEFLTYFQNEAQLEKSRLLSDRFSAERPKGSFSTLEIQRTEQGDSAMYLCASSLAMGAKPEAFFGQGTRLTVV.

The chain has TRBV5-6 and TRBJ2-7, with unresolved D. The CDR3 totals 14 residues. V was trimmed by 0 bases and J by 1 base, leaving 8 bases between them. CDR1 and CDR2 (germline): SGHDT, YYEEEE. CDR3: CASSLGLPSYEQYF. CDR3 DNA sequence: TGTGCCAGCAGCTTGGGACTCCCGTCCTACGAGCAGTACTTC.

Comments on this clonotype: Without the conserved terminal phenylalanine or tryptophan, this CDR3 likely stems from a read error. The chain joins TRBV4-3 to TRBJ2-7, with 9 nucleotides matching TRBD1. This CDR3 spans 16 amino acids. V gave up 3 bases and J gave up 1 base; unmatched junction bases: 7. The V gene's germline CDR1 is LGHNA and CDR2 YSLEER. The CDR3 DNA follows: TGCGCCAGCAGCCATGAGACCGGGACAGGGTCCTACGAGCAGTACCTC. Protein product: CASSHETGTGSYEQYL.

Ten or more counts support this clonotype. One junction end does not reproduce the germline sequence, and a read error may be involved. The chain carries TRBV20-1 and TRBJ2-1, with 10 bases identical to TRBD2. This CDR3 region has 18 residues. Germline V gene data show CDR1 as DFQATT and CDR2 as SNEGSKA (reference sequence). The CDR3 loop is CSARDSRLAGYSYNVQFF. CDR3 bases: TGCAGTGCTAGAGATTCTCGACTAGCGGGCTACTCCTACAATGTGCAGTTCTTC.

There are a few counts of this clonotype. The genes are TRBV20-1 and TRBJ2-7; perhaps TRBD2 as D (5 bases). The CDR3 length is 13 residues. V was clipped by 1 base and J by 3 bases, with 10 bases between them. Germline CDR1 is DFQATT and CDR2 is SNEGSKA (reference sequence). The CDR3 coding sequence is TGCAGTGCTAGAGTACTCCGGGACTACGAGCAGTACTTC. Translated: CSARVLRDYEQYF.

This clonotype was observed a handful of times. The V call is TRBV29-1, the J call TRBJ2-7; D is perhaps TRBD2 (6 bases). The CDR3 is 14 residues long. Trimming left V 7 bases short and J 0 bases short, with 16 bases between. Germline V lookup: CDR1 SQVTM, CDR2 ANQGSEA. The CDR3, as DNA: TGCAGCGCCCTAGCTGGGGACTCCTCCTACGAGCAGTACTTC. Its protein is CSALAGDSSYEQYF.